The entry that follows covers one T cell receptor (beta chain) sequence. This likely traces to a read error, being one base from a far larger clone. The data derive from a study of read filtering for tumor transcriptome and immune sequencing. About the study: Mean patient age was roughly 72 years, range about 47 to 85; 17 male, more than 11 female. Revised staging placed fewer than ten patients in R-ISS I, about 17 in II, six or seven in III.

Germline CDR1 SGHNT, CDR2 YENEEA. This CDR3 spans 11 amino acids. Molecular barcoded adaptors covering alpha/delta and beta/gamma chains were used on approximately 440 ng RNA. From the reads, TCRdb called clonotypes with MiXCR, one entry per CDR3 protein. Of more than 35,000 distinct CDR3 sequences listed, roughly 15% are singletons. The sample comprised a population of CD138-negative cells sorted from bone marrow. The gene calls are TRBV11-3 and TRBJ1-4; no reliable D call. The J call may not be correct, given that the DNA end is closer to TRBJ2-3. The receptor's source is a donor aged 40 or older with multiple myeloma. In nucleotides, the CDR3 is TGTGCCAGCAGCGCAGGATCACTGCAGTATTTT. It encodes CASSAGSLQYF.